Listed below are T cell receptor beta chains from one sample, sequenced in a study of OX40 agonist ivuxolimab in advanced cancers. The repertoire was sequenced with immunoSEQ multiplex PCR; TCRdb's copy has only in-frame clones and lacks some. The repertoire holds approximately 84,000 clones, about 91% seen once, with 0.19% in the top ten. This material consisted of CD4+ or CD8+ T cells sorted from blood, taken in a trial of the OX40 agonist ivuxolimab. The receptors originated from an adult with an advanced solid tumor such as melanoma, head and neck, liver or kidney cancer. Both conserved end residues are part of each CDR3. Some rows mark clone size as missing; the rest say once, few, many or name a class of expanded clone.

v_call,clone_size,cdr3_aa
TRBV15,-,CATSRDNAGDGYTF
TRBV28,-,CASSGGQGKGTQYF
TRBV18,-,CASSRPQGMDEQFF
TRBV10-3,-,CAISESGDYGYTF
TRBV18,-,CASSPEMGLAGSEQFF
TRBV4-2,-,CASRGDGTGWEKLFF
TRBV27,-,CASSLGSSPSTDTQYF
TRBV4-2,-,CASSQVLRGGISYEQYF
TRBV13,-,CASSSGRLRKPTEAFF
TRBV7-2,once,CASSLEAGGNTGELFF
TRBV28,-,CASRRAGVGDTQYF
TRBV5-1,-,CASRKDRGELGVGSEAFF
TRBV2,-,CASSDQIYNEQFF
TRBV2,-,CASGTGDDWMLADTQYF
TRBV13,-,CASRRLAGKYQKITDTQYF
TRBV5-5,-,CASSFGFSNTGELFF
TRBV18,-,CASRTDRNTEAFF
TRBV19,-,CASSPLFDGGPRANTEAFF
TRBV18,-,CASRIGTYNSPLHF
TRBV5-1,-,CASSLTEGEGTEAFF
TRBV2,-,CASSRQGVVEKLFF
TRBV23-1,once,CASSPLILRSLHRGELFF